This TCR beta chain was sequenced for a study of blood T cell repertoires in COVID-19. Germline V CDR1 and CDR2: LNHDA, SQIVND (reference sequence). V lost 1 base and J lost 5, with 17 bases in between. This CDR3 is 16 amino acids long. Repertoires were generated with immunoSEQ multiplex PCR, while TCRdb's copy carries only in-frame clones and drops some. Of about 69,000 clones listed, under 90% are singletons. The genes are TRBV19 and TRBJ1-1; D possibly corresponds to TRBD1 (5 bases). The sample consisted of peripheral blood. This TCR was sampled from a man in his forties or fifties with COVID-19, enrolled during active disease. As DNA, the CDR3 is TGTGCCAGTAGTATAGTAGGGTGGCAGGGTAGGACTGAAGCTTTCTTT. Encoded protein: CASSIVGWQGRTEAFF. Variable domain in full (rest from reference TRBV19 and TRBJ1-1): DGGITQSPKYLFRKEGQNVTLSCEQNLNHDAMYWYRQDPGQGLRLIYYSQIVNDFQKGDIAEGYSVSREKKESFPLTVTSAQKNPTAFYLCASSIVGWQGRTEAFFGQGTRLTVV.